Listed below are T cell receptor delta chains from one sample, sequenced in a study of delta chains in infants with herpesvirus infections. TCRdb repeated clone calling on the RT-PCR reads with CATT. Among 3,400 or so delta-chain clones, about 33% were seen once, and the ten largest hold around 8%. Here the sequenced sample was peripheral blood, taken at time point 3 of longitudinal follow-up. These receptors were collected from a human donor who was a Ugandan infant, either HIV-exposed or HIV-unexposed (not recorded which). Both conserved end residues are part of each CDR3. A D gene is named only where the DNA matches it firmly. Rows give clone size only sometimes, using once, few, many, or a class for an expanded clone.

j_gene: TRDJ1; abundance: NA; v_gene: TRDV2; d_gene: NA; CDR3nt: TGTGCCTGTGCGTCTAAATCCATTCCTACCCCGGCTGGGGGAATCAATAGAACCGATAAACTCATCTTT; CDR3aa: CACASKSIPTPAGGINRTDKLIF
j_gene: TRDJ1; abundance: NA; v_gene: TRDV1; d_gene: NA; CDR3nt: TGTGCTCTTGGGGCCCCCTACTGCCCCACTAAGCGGCCCCGCGGACTCATCTTT; CDR3aa: CALGAPYCPTKRPRGLIF
j_gene: TRDJ1; abundance: NA; v_gene: TRDV1; d_gene: NA; CDR3nt: TGTGCTCTTGGGGAACTGACAAACCACCCCCGTCTTCCATTACTTGTACCTTTCACCGATAAACTCATCTTT; CDR3aa: CALGELTNHPRLPLLVPFTDKLIF
j_gene: TRDJ1; abundance: medium-sized; v_gene: TRDV1; d_gene: TRDD3; CDR3nt: TGTGCTCTTGGGGAACGAGGAGGGCTGGGGGAGAGGATTGTTACCGATAAACTCATCTTT; CDR3aa: CALGERGGLGERIVTDKLIF
j_gene: TRDJ1; abundance: NA; v_gene: TRDV1; d_gene: TRDD3; CDR3nt: TGTGCTCTTGGGGACTCAAGATACTGGGGGGAACCTTACACCGATAAACTCATCTTT; CDR3aa: CALGDSRYWGEPYTDKLIF
j_gene: TRDJ3; abundance: few; v_gene: TRDV2; d_gene: TRDD3; CDR3nt: TGTGCCTGTGACACCGTAACTGGGGAGAGCACCTGGGACACCCGACAGATGTTTTTC; CDR3aa: CACDTVTGESTWDTRQMFF
j_gene: TRDJ1; abundance: NA; v_gene: TRDV1; d_gene: TRDD3; CDR3nt: TGTGCTCTTGGGGAAGGCCCCCTTGACGATGGGTACTGGGGGTTCTTTTACACCGATAAACTCATCTTT; CDR3aa: CALGEGPLDDGYWGFFYTDKLIF
j_gene: TRDJ1; abundance: once; v_gene: TRDV1; d_gene: NA; CDR3nt: TGTGCTCTTGGGGATAGGGGGGAACTCGCTAAACTCATCTTT; CDR3aa: CALGDRGELAKLIF
j_gene: TRDJ3; abundance: NA; v_gene: TRDV2; d_gene: TRDD3; CDR3nt: TGTGCCTGTGACTGGGGGACCTGGGACACCCGACGGATGTTTTTC; CDR3aa: CACDWGTWDTRRMFF
j_gene: TRDJ1; abundance: NA; v_gene: TRDV1; d_gene: TRDD3; CDR3nt: TGTGCTCTTGGCGAACAGTTCATCTCGGTTATTCTGGGGGATAACACCGATAAACTCATCTTT; CDR3aa: CALGEQFISVILGDNTDKLIF
j_gene: TRDJ1; abundance: once; v_gene: TRDV1; d_gene: TRDD3; CDR3nt: TGTGCTCTTGGGGAGCTTCCTCCTTCCCCTACCATACTGGGGGGGCTCATCTTT; CDR3aa: CALGELPPSPTILGGLIF
j_gene: TRDJ1; abundance: NA; v_gene: TRDV1; d_gene: NA; CDR3nt: TGTGCTCTTGGGGAACTGGATATTCGGGTTCCGACGGCGGGAGCCGATAAACTCATCTTT; CDR3aa: CALGELDIRVPTAGADKLIF
j_gene: TRDJ3; abundance: medium-sized; v_gene: TRDV2; d_gene: NA; CDR3nt: TGTGCCTGTGACACCGTTAGGGCCGTTAGCTCCTGGGACACCCGACAGATGTTTTTC; CDR3aa: CACDTVRAVSSWDTRQMFF
j_gene: TRDJ1; abundance: NA; v_gene: TRDV2; d_gene: TRDD3; CDR3nt: TGTGCCTGTGACAGGCCAAGGGGATATAGGGCCCACGATAAACTCATCTTT; CDR3aa: CACDRPRGYRAHDKLIF
j_gene: TRDJ1; abundance: once; v_gene: TRDV1; d_gene: NA; CDR3nt: TGTGCTCTTGGGGAACCCCTTAAGCAAAACACCGATAAACTCATCTTT; CDR3aa: CALGEPLKQNTDKLIF